This T cell receptor (beta chain) was documented in a study of cytomegalovirus exposure and HLA in healthy donors. Study conclusions and caveats: Judged likely to be a sequencing artifact was a cluster of highly shared sequence variants. Most TCR beta V segments were productive about 90% or about 30% of the time in an earlier analysis.

Regarding this clone: The antigen remains unidentified.

CDR3 length equals 14 residues. CDR1 and CDR2 (germline): GTSNPN, SVGIG (reference sequence). V lost 2 bases, J lost 3 bases, and 4 bases stayed unmatched. The PCR contained 60 Vbeta and 13 Jbeta primers. TCRdb keeps only in-frame clones here, not all; method: immunoSEQ multiplex PCR. Of 150,000 to 200,000 clones listed, more than 60% are singletons. This TCR came from a man younger than 30 in good health and CMV-seropositive. The chain employs TRBV30 and TRBJ1-5, with 7 bases matching TRBD1. The sample was PBMCs. The CDR3 region has the DNA TGTGCCTGGAGTACCGGGACAGTCAATCAGCCCCAGCATTTT. It yields the protein CAWSTGTVNQPQHF. The complete variable domain, with remaining parts taken from reference TRBV30 and TRBJ1-5, reads SQTIHQWPATLVQPVGSPLSLECTVEGTSNPNLYWYRQAAGRGLQLLFYSVGIGQISSEVPQNLSASRPQDRQFILSSKKLLLSDSGFYLCAWSTGTVNQPQHFGDGTRLSIL.